Below, one T cell receptor beta chain is given with its context. The CDR3 loop spans 16 amino acids. Germline CDR1 reads SGHRS; CDR2 reads YFSETQ. V shed 2 bases, J shed 5 bases, and the junction held 11 bases outside the gene matches. This entry belongs to a study of blood T cell repertoires in COVID-19. The repertoire was sequenced with immunoSEQ multiplex PCR; TCRdb's copy has only in-frame clones and lacks some. The table lists some 300,000 clones, approximately 86% of them singletons, with around 13% in the top ten. Specimen: peripheral blood. This receptor was taken from a woman in her 70s with COVID-19, enrolled during active disease. The chain recombines TRBV5-1 with TRBJ2-3; 7 positions agree with TRBD1. The CDR3, as DNA: TGCGCCAGCAGCTTTGGACAGGACCGATGGGGAGATACGCAGTATTTT. Encoded protein: CASSFGQDRWGDTQYF.